The 29 T cell receptor beta chains in this list originate from one sample, sequenced in a study of OX40 agonist ivuxolimab in advanced cancers. TCRdb's table, derived via immunoSEQ multiplex PCR, lists solely in-frame clones and lacks some. The data contain roughly 76,000 clones, about 82% of them singletons. The sample was CD4+ or CD8+ T cells sorted from blood, taken in a trial of the OX40 agonist ivuxolimab. The receptors were gathered from an adult with an advanced solid tumor such as melanoma, head and neck, liver or kidney cancer.

The V call is TRBV5-5, the J call TRBJ1-5; D gene ambiguous. Trimming pared 4 bases from V and 1 base from J, leaving 12 bases between. The V gene's germline CDR1 is SGHKS and CDR2 YYEKEE (reference sequence). This CDR3 has 15 residues. CDR3 residues: CASSPTPGSNQPQHF. The CDR3 DNA follows: TGTGCCAGCAGCCCCACCCCGGGCAGCAATCAGCCCCAGCATTTT.

The chain recombines TRBV14 with TRBJ2-1; D ambiguous. CDR3 length: 10 residues. The germline V gene has CDR1 SGHDN and CDR2 FVKESK. The V gene lost 4 bases and the J gene lost 6 bases, with 1 base spanning the gap. The DNA of the CDR3 is TGTGCCAGCAGCCTCAATGAGCAGTTCTTC. Protein: CASSLNEQFF. Looking up the rest from reference TRBV14 and TRBJ2-1 gives the full variable domain: EAGVTQFPSHSVIEKGQTVTLRCDPISGHDNLYWYRRVMGKEIKFLLHFVKESKQDESGMPNNRFLAERTGGTYSTLKVQPAELEDSGVYFCASSLNEQFFGPGTRLTVL.

The chain uses TRBV10-1 and TRBJ2-3; D call uncertain. V dropped 3 bases and J dropped 7 bases, with 5 bases sitting between them. Per the germline V gene, CDR1 is WNHNN and CDR2 is SYGVQD (reference sequence). The CDR3 loop spans 11 amino acids. The CDR3: CASSDWYTQYF. CDR3 in DNA: TGCGCCAGCAGTGATTGGTATACGCAGTATTTT.

The V and J genes are TRBV9 and TRBJ1-4; D is ambiguous. V was trimmed by 4 bases and J by 8 bases, leaving 9 bases between them. This CDR3 is built from 12 residues. In germline, CDR1 is SGDLS, CDR2 YYNGEE. DNA for the CDR3: TGTGCCAGCAGCTTCCGTGGGGAAAAACTGTTTTTT. This sequence encodes CASSFRGEKLFF.

The chain employs TRBV15 and TRBJ1-1; 7 positions match TRBD1. After removal of 5 bases from V and 8 bases from J, the junction contained 11 bases not matched to a gene. Germline V lookup: CDR1 LNHNV, CDR2 YYDKDF (reference sequence). CDR3 size: 14 residues. As DNA, the CDR3 is TGTGCCACCAGCGGGGACAGAGAGATCTGGGAAGCTTTCTTT. This translates into CATSGDREIWEAFF.

The chain uses TRBV9 and TRBJ2-5; D is tentatively TRBD1 or TRBD2 (5 bases each). The CDR3 spans 15 residues. Trimming removed 2 bases at V and 1 base at J, with 12 bases between. CDR1 and CDR2 (germline): SGDLS, YYNGEE. The CDR3 coding sequence is TGTGCCAGCAGCGTCGAGCGTGGGGGCCAAGAGACCCAGTACTTC. It encodes CASSVERGGQETQYF.

This rearrangement joins TRBV7-6 to TRBJ1-6; perhaps TRBD1 as D (5 bases). The CDR3 extends over 19 amino acids. V lost 5 bases and J lost 0, with 20 bases in between. Germline V CDR1 and CDR2: SGHVS, FNYEAQ. The CDR3 loop reads CASSPSLPQESSYNSPLHF. The CDR3 region has the DNA TGTGCCAGCAGCCCTTCCCTTCCACAGGAGAGCTCCTATAATTCACCCCTCCACTTT.

This clone was seen just once. The chain carries TRBV27 and TRBJ1-3; the D is unclear. CDR1 and CDR2 from the germline V gene are MNHEY and SMNVEV (reference sequence). The length of the CDR3 is 18 residues. Trimming took 4 bases from V and 0 from J, leaving 19 bases between them. For the CDR3, the DNA is TGTGCCAGCAGTTCAATCCCAGGTCCTCCTCTCTCTGGAAACACCATATATTTT. This gives the protein CASSSIPGPPLSGNTIYF.

This clone appeared a few times. The chain uses TRBV7-2 and TRBJ1-5, with 8 bases identical to TRBD1. V dropped 1 base and J dropped 7; count of bases not matched to a gene: 3. The length of the CDR3 is 14 residues. Germline CDR1 SGHTA, CDR2 FQGNSA. As DNA, the CDR3 is TGTGCCAGCAGCTTAGTACAGGGGGGGCAGCCCCAGCATTTT. It translates to CASSLVQGGQPQHF.

The chain uses TRBV5-1 and TRBJ2-1; tentatively, D is TRBD1 (6 bases). Trimming cost V 4 bases and J 9 bases, with 17 bases left between them. The CDR3 consists of 14 residues. Per germline, CDR1 SGHRS and CDR2 YFSETQ. CDR3: CASSLRGFVTEQFF. In nucleotides, the CDR3 is TGCGCCAGCAGCCTCAGGGGATTCGTCACTGAGCAGTTCTTC.

This clone has only a few counts. V usage is TRBV30 and J usage is TRBJ2-1; 10 bases line up with TRBD2. Germline V CDR1 and CDR2: GTSNPN, SVGIG (reference sequence). The V and J ends lost 3 bases and 14 bases, in that order; junction bases with no gene match: 10. CDR3 length: 13 amino acids. CDR3 sequence reads: CAWRERLAGSEFF. The CDR3 coding sequence is TGTGCCTGGAGGGAAAGACTAGCGGGTTCGGAGTTCTTC.

This chain joins TRBV7-2 and TRBJ2-3; the match to TRBD2 covers 9 bases. V was pared by 5 bases and J by 5 bases, with 17 bases of the junction left unmatched. CDR3 length equals 18 residues. The germline V gene encodes CDR1 SGHTA and CDR2 FQGNSA. Here the CDR3 reads CASSPRPWREGAVDTQYF. The CDR3 region has the DNA TGTGCCAGCAGCCCCCGCCCGTGGCGGGAGGGGGCGGTAGATACGCAGTATTTT.

J is TRBJ1-3 and V is TRBV19; TRBD1 might be the D (5 bases). There are 16 residues in the CDR3. Trimming cost V 3 bases and J 0 bases, with 12 bases left between them. Germline loops: CDR1 LNHDA, CDR2 SQIVND (reference sequence). In DNA form, the CDR3 reads TGTGCCAGTAGTATTGGGGCAGGGCGCTCTGGAAACACCATATATTTT. Its protein is CASSIGAGRSGNTIYF.

The chain couples TRBV7-2 to TRBJ2-1, with D perhaps being TRBD1 or TRBD2 (5 bases each). Germline V lookup: CDR1 SGHTA, CDR2 FQGNSA. This CDR3 spans 16 amino acids. V lost 1 base and J 4 bases, leaving 14 bases between the germline ends. The CDR3: CASSLVGGGRYNEQFF. In DNA, the CDR3 is TGTGCCAGCAGCTTAGTTGGGGGTGGGCGATACAATGAGCAGTTCTTC.

The chain uses TRBV27 and TRBJ1-6, with D possibly being TRBD1 (5 bases). The germline V and J ends were trimmed by 2 bases and 10 bases, with 15 bases remaining between them. CDR3 length: 15 amino acids. Looked up from germline, CDR1 is MNHEY and CDR2 is SMNVEV (reference sequence). Here the CDR3 DNA reads TGTGCCAGCAGTTTAGGGGCAGGCTTGGCGTCACCCCTCCACTTT. Translating gives CASSLGAGLASPLHF.

V usage is TRBV5-4 and J usage is TRBJ2-7; no reliable D call. The germline V and J ends were trimmed by 4 bases and 4 bases, with 6 bases remaining between them. The germline V gene has CDR1 SGHNT and CDR2 YYREEE (reference sequence). The CDR3 contains 11 residues. The CDR3 here is CASSDQYEQYF. CDR3 coding DNA: TGTGCCAGCAGCGACCAGTACGAGCAGTACTTC.

The CDR3 region has the DNA TGTGCCAGCAGCGTAGGATTCGGACAGGTCGCCTACGAGCAGTACTTC. This translates into CASSVGFGQVAYEQYF. This rearrangement joins TRBV9 to TRBJ2-7; 7 bases agree with TRBD1. There are 16 residues in the CDR3. The germline V gene has CDR1 SGDLS and CDR2 YYNGEE. V gave up 0 bases and J gave up 2 bases; unmatched junction bases: 8.

The V gene is TRBV28, the J gene TRBJ2-7; the match to TRBD2 covers 9 bases. After removal of 3 bases from V and 6 bases from J, the junction contained 12 bases not matched to a gene. CDR1 is MDHEN, CDR2 SYDVKM, per germline. This CDR3 region has 16 residues. The CDR3 loop reads CASSFRRGGPGSEQYV. The CDR3 DNA is TGTGCCAGCAGTTTTAGGCGGGGGGGCCCGGGCAGCGAGCAGTACGTC.

By share, this clone counts as medium-sized (0.01 to 0.1%). The chain carries TRBV27 and TRBJ1-5; no reliable D call. The germline V gene encodes CDR1 MNHEY and CDR2 SMNVEV (reference sequence). Deletions cut 6 bases from V and 0 bases from J, with 6 bases between. The length of the CDR3 is 13 residues. CDR3 region: CASSPDSNQPQHF. The CDR3 region has the DNA TGTGCCAGCAGCCCAGATAGCAATCAGCCCCAGCATTTT.

J is TRBJ2-3 and V is TRBV18; TRBD2 might be the D (7 bases). The V end lost 2 bases, the J end lost 4 bases, and 13 bases lay between the germline ends. Germline CDR1 is KGHSH and CDR2 is LQKENI. The CDR3 length is 15 residues. This CDR3 reads CASSPSRGGADTQYF. The CDR3 DNA follows: TGTGCCAGCTCACCATCGAGGGGGGGCGCAGATACGCAGTATTTT.

Comments on this clone: Different DNA sequences within this sample yield the same CDR3. The chain joins TRBV6-5 to TRBJ1-4; 7 nucleotides agree with TRBD1. The CDR3 spans 15 residues. Germline V CDR1 and CDR2: MNHEY, SVGAGI. Trimming removed 0 bases from V and 8 bases from J; junction bases left unmatched: 6. In nucleotides, the CDR3 is TGTGCCAGCAGTTACTCCCCAGGGGGAGGAGAAAAACTGTTTTTT. It encodes CASSYSPGGGEKLFF.

V usage is TRBV15 and J usage is TRBJ1-3, with TRBD1 identical over 7 bases. J gave up 2 bases and V 5 bases, and 9 bases lay outside the gene matches. Germline values: CDR1 LNHNV, CDR2 YYDKDF (reference sequence). This CDR3 has 16 residues. The CDR3 sequence: CATSGKTGLPGNTIYF. The CDR3, as DNA: TGTGCCACCAGCGGAAAGACAGGGTTACCTGGAAACACCATATATTTT.

V and J are TRBV11-2 and TRBJ2-7, with D maybe TRBD2 (5 bases). Trimming removed 8 bases from V and 0 bases from J, with 8 bases in between. Germline loops: CDR1 SGHAT, CDR2 FQNNGV. The CDR3 has 12 residues. This CDR3 reads CASGRDSYEQYV. The CDR3 coding sequence is TGTGCCAGCGGACGGGACTCCTACGAGCAGTACGTC.

V usage is TRBV6-6 and J usage is TRBJ2-4; TRBD2 aligns across 9 bases. Germline lookup yields CDR1 MNHNY and CDR2 SVGAGI (reference sequence). The trim removed 2 bases at V and 6 bases at J, leaving 8 bases unmatched. The CDR3 is 16 residues long. The CDR3 region is CASSYLLVSGRNIQYF. The CDR3, as DNA: TGTGCCAGCAGTTACCTTCTTGTTAGCGGGAGAAACATTCAGTACTTC.

This chain links TRBV29-1 with TRBJ2-7, with 10 bases identical to TRBD1. The CDR3 spans 14 residues. Germline loops: CDR1 SQVTM, CDR2 ANQGSEA. V shed 4 bases, J shed 6 bases, and the junction held 9 bases outside the gene matches. Here the CDR3 reads CSVGETGGNREQYF. The CDR3 DNA is TGCAGCGTTGGAGAGACAGGGGGCAATCGCGAGCAGTACTTC.

The chain recombines TRBV11-2 with TRBJ2-1; 8 bases fit TRBD1. Unmatched junction bases numbered 5, after V lost 4 bases and J lost 0 bases. CDR3 size: 16 residues. CDR1 and CDR2 (germline): SGHAT, FQNNGV. The CDR3 reads CASSSGQGRSYNEQFF. The DNA of the CDR3 is TGTGCCAGCAGCTCCGGACAGGGTCGCTCCTACAATGAGCAGTTCTTC.

The chain combines TRBV10-1 with TRBJ1-3; D gene ambiguous. Germline V gene data show CDR1 as WNHNN and CDR2 as SYGVQD (reference sequence). The V end lost 6 bases, the J end lost 0 bases, and 24 bases lay between the germline ends. This CDR3 has 19 amino acids. The CDR3 region has the DNA TGCGCCAGCAGGACCCCCCAGAAGATGGATGGATTCTCTGGAAACACCATATATTTT. This gives the protein CASRTPQKMDGFSGNTIYF.

V gene TRBV2 combines with J gene TRBJ2-1, with 12 positions matching TRBD2. This CDR3 has 15 residues. From germline, CDR1 is SNHLY and CDR2 FYNNEI. V lost 4 bases to trimming and J lost 8 bases; unmatched junction nucleotides: 6. The CDR3 reads CASSGQLAGGDEQFF. As DNA, the CDR3 is TGTGCCAGCAGTGGTCAACTAGCGGGAGGCGATGAGCAGTTCTTC. Combining the CDR3 with reference TRBV2 and TRBJ2-1 gives the whole variable domain EPEVTQTPSHQVTQMGQEVILRCVPISNHLYFYWYRQILGQKVEFLVSFYNNEISEKSEIFDDQFSVERPDGSNFTLKIRSTKLEDSAMYFCASSGQLAGGDEQFFGPGTRLTVL.

The rearrangement links TRBV7-2 to TRBJ2-5, with D tentatively TRBD1 (8 bases). This CDR3 is 14 amino acids long. CDR1 is SGHTA, CDR2 FQGNSA, per germline. V lost 5 bases and J 5 bases, leaving 15 bases between the germline ends. In DNA, the CDR3 is TGTGCCAGCAGCCGAGACAGGGGAGGGGAGACCCAGTACTTC. This encodes CASSRDRGGETQYF.